Listed here is a single TCR beta chain. Its antigen is not identified. The germline V gene has CDR1 SSHAT and CDR2 FNYEAQ (reference sequence). The CDR3 spans 16 residues. V shed 2 bases and J shed 0 bases, with 8 bases lying between them. Treatment given: approximately 9-day PBMC culture with coronavirus spike peptide pools or control peptides (ViraFEST assay). These data come from a study of vaccination and CD4 T cells after COVID-19. Study-wide points: The median proportion of reactive clones detected only post-vaccination in convalescent patients was more than 65%. Convalescent patients had 304 of 307 vaccine-specific clones showing spike mono-reactivity.

With the Oncomine TCR Beta short-read assay, DNA from cultured CD4+ T cells was sequenced. Using the QIAamp micro DNA kit, genomic DNA was extracted from the CD4+ T cells that had been cultured. MiXCR was run by TCRdb on the PCR reads, yielding one entry per CDR3 protein. The data show about 14,000 distinct CDR3 sequences, less than 70% seen once. The source of this sequence is a human donor who had recovered from COVID-19. Material: CD4+ T cells from blood, cultured in vitro. The chain uses TRBV7-7 and TRBJ1-6; D uncertain. The CDR3 nucleotides read TGTGCCAGCAGCTTATTACGGAGCTCCTATAATTCACCCCTCCACTTT. Protein sequence: CASSLLRSSYNSPLHF.